These 17 T cell receptor beta chains share one sample of origin, sequenced in a study of cytomegalovirus exposure and HLA in healthy donors. The study ran its PCR with 60 Vbeta and 13 Jbeta primers. Produced via immunoSEQ multiplex PCR; TCRdb's table is partial and in-frame only. The data show 100,000 to 150,000 clones, more than 80% seen once. Input material: PBMCs. The receptor set was obtained from a middle-aged man in good health and CMV-seronegative.

This chain links TRBV28 with TRBJ1-5, with unresolved D. Germline CDR1 reads MDHEN; CDR2 reads SYDVKM. V was pared by 5 bases and J by 7 bases, with 12 bases between. This CDR3 has 13 amino acids. In nucleotides, the CDR3 is TGTGCCAGCAGTACCCCTTCGGTACAGCCCCAGCATTTT. Translated: CASSTPSVQPQHF.

V and J are TRBV28 and TRBJ2-5, with a tentative D call TRBD1 (6 bases). This CDR3 comprises 14 residues. Per the germline V gene, CDR1 is MDHEN and CDR2 is SYDVKM. Trimming removed 6 bases from V and 1 base from J, with 12 bases in between. DNA for the CDR3: TGTGCCAGCAGGACAGGTGGCGCCCAAGAGACCCAGTACTTC. Its protein product is CASRTGGAQETQYF. Full variable domain (remainder filled in from reference TRBV28 and TRBJ2-5): DVKVTQSSRYLVKRTGEKVFLECVQDMDHENMFWYRQDPGLGLRLIYFSYDVKMKEKGDIPEGYSVSREKKERFSLILESASTNQTSMYLCASRTGGAQETQYFGPGTRLLVL.

The DNA of the CDR3 is TGTGCCAGCACAGGTGACAGGGGGAGGGGAAAGAATCAGCCCCAGCATTTT. Translation gives CASTGDRGRGKNQPQHF. V gene TRBV28 combines with J gene TRBJ1-5; 9 bases match TRBD1. The CDR3 is 17 amino acids. The germline V gene encodes CDR1 MDHEN and CDR2 SYDVKM. V trimming: 7 bases; J trimming: 4 bases; junction bases outside the gene matches: 14.

The chain uses TRBV19 and TRBJ2-3; 8 positions match TRBD1. V dropped 6 bases and J dropped 0; count of bases not matched to a gene: 2. Germline CDR1 reads LNHDA; CDR2 reads SQIVND (reference sequence). The CDR3 is 14 residues long. CDR3 bases: TGTGCCAGTAGGGACAGGGCTAGCACAGATACGCAGTATTTT. It encodes CASRDRASTDTQYF. Based on the CDR3 plus reference TRBV19 and TRBJ2-3, the full variable domain is DGGITQSPKYLFRKEGQNVTLSCEQNLNHDAMYWYRQDPGQGLRLIYYSQIVNDFQKGDIAEGYSVSREKKESFPLTVTSAQKNPTAFYLCASRDRASTDTQYFGPGTRLTVL.

The gene calls are TRBV9 and TRBJ1-2; D call uncertain. The CDR3 covers 14 residues. The germline V gene has CDR1 SGDLS and CDR2 YYNGEE. The germline V and J ends were trimmed by 7 bases and 7 bases, with 20 bases remaining between them. CDR3 nucleotides: TGTGCCAGCGGCCGACGGTTCAGAGGCGGTGGCTACACCTTC. It yields the protein CASGRRFRGGGYTF.

This rearrangement joins TRBV13 to TRBJ2-7; 14 bases map to TRBD2. Trimming at V came to 0 bases and at J to 2 bases, leaving 9 bases not matched to a gene. Germline V gene sequence: CDR1 PRHDT, CDR2 FYEKMQ (reference sequence). This CDR3 has 19 residues. As DNA, the CDR3 is TGTGCCAGCAGCTTAGGCCCCGGGACTAGCGGGAGTAGGGCCTACGAGCAGTACTTC. Translated, it gives CASSLGPGTSGSRAYEQYF.

This clone was counted between two and nine times. The chain is built from TRBV29-1 and TRBJ1-1; no definite D call. The CDR3 is made up of 12 amino acids. Trimming took 4 bases from V and 0 from J, leaving 6 bases between them. The V gene's germline CDR1 is SQVTM and CDR2 ANQGSEA. CDR3 DNA sequence: TGCAGCGTTGGGCCGATGAACACTGAAGCTTTCTTT. Amino acids: CSVGPMNTEAFF.

This chain joins TRBV5-1 and TRBJ2-2; the match to TRBD1 covers 7 bases. This CDR3 spans 16 amino acids. The V gene end was trimmed by 3 bases and the J gene end by 1 base; junction bases not matched to a gene: 6. In germline, CDR1 is SGHRS, CDR2 YFSETQ. The CDR3 protein is CASSWTGMGNTGELFF. The CDR3 coding sequence is TGCGCCAGCAGCTGGACAGGAATGGGGAACACCGGGGAGCTGTTTTTT.

V usage is TRBV2 and J usage is TRBJ2-1; tentatively, D is TRBD2 (6 bases). V was cut by 4 bases and J by 6 bases, with 13 bases left in between. CDR3 length equals 14 residues. CDR1 is SNHLY and CDR2 is FYNNEI in the germline V gene. The CDR3 DNA sequence: TGTGCCAGCAGTGTTAGCGGACGGCGCAATGAGCAGTTCTTC. It codes for CASSVSGRRNEQFF.

The J gene is TRBJ1-1, the V gene TRBV5-1; D unresolved. Trimming removed 0 bases at V and 1 base at J, with 10 bases between. The CDR3 is 15 amino acids. Germline-derived CDR1 and CDR2 are SGHRS and YFSETQ. This CDR3 is CASSLVAGSNTEAFF. As DNA, the CDR3 is TGCGCCAGCAGCTTGGTCGCGGGGTCGAACACTGAAGCTTTCTTT.

The chain employs TRBV11-2 and TRBJ1-2; the match to TRBD1 covers 7 bases. CDR3 size: 13 residues. CDR1 SGHAT and CDR2 FQNNGV come from the germline V gene. V was clipped by 5 bases and J by 4 bases; unmatched bases: 4. As DNA, the CDR3 is TGTGCCAGCAGCCGTGACAGGGCCTATGGCTACACCTTC. Its translation is CASSRDRAYGYTF.

The V and J genes are TRBV30 and TRBJ2-2; a weak D match, TRBD2 (6 bases). Germline V gives CDR1 GTSNPN, CDR2 SVGIG (reference sequence). The CDR3 is 14 residues long. V was pared by 2 bases and J by 5 bases, with 12 bases between. The CDR3 is CAWSPTLATGELFF. The CDR3 bases are TGTGCCTGGAGTCCCACGCTAGCGACCGGGGAGCTGTTTTTT.

V and J are TRBV11-2 and TRBJ1-1; D remains ambiguous. CDR3 length equals 13 residues. Trimming shortened V by 3 bases and J by 3 bases, and 8 bases separated the two germline ends. Germline V CDR1 and CDR2: SGHAT, FQNNGV. This chain's CDR3 is CASSLVTYTEAFF. In nucleotides, the CDR3 is TGTGCCAGCAGCTTGGTTACATACACTGAAGCTTTCTTT.

This clone was recorded only once. The chain employs TRBV6-4 and TRBJ2-3; D is unclear. The CDR3 contains 15 residues. Trimming removed 2 bases at V and 4 bases at J, with 13 bases between. The V gene's germline CDR1 is MRHNA and CDR2 SNTAGT. The CDR3 sequence: CASSDGSARADTQYF. Here the CDR3 DNA reads TGTGCCAGCAGTGACGGGTCGGCTCGGGCAGATACGCAGTATTTT.

This clone was counted a single time. Germline and junction disagree at one end, which may indicate a read error. J is TRBJ2-5 and V is TRBV7-9; D is uncertain. Germline CDR1 SEHNR, CDR2 FQNEAQ (reference sequence). This CDR3 region has 13 residues. The CDR3 protein is CSSSFTELETQYF. CDR3 DNA: TGTTCCAGCAGCTTTACAGAGTTGGAGACCCAGTACTTC. Using reference TRBV7-9 and TRBJ2-5 for the parts outside the CDR3, the full variable domain is DTGVSQNPRHKITKRGQNVTFRCDPISEHNRLYWYRQTLGQGPEFLTYFQNEAQLEKSRLLSDRFSAERPKGSFSTLEIQRTEQGDSAMYLCSSSFTELETQYFGPGTRLLVL.

This chain uses TRBV10-3 with TRBJ2-7, with D perhaps TRBD1 (5 bases). Trimming shortened V by 0 bases and J by 0 bases, and 12 bases separated the two germline ends. This CDR3 is 16 amino acids long. CDR1 and CDR2 from the germline V gene are ENHRY and SYGVKD. CDR3 bases: TGTGCCATCAGTGAGTCGGGGCAGGGCAGCTCCTACGAGCAGTACTTC. Translating it yields CAISESGQGSSYEQYF.

The V gene is TRBV5-1, the J gene TRBJ1-4; tentatively, D is TRBD1 (5 bases). Trimming removed 4 bases at V and 4 bases at J, with 17 bases between. Germline V lookup: CDR1 SGHRS, CDR2 YFSETQ. The CDR3 is 16 residues long. CDR3 loop: CASSQSPQGGNEKLFF. The CDR3 nucleotides are TGCGCCAGCAGCCAATCCCCCCAGGGTGGTAATGAAAAACTGTTTTTT.